The T cell receptor (beta chain) under discussion was sequenced for a study of T-cell memory formation after mild COVID-19. Across the whole study: Clusters were largely donor specific. General study findings and limits: Several responding clones turned up in pre-infection memory, indicating that cross-reactive memory may have taken part. The authors did not confirm SARS-CoV-2 specificity of second-wave clones peaking day 37.

The authors produced TCR alpha and TCR beta cDNA libraries with sample barcodes and UMIs by 5'RACE using constant-segment primers. Each CDR3 protein gets one entry after TCRdb re-called the 5' RACE reads with MiXCR. The table records under 650,000 distinct CDR3 sequences, around 17% of them present only once. This clonotype has at least ten counts. Its antigen remains unidentified. Trimming stripped 3 bases from V and 1 base from J, with 9 bases between. Germline CDR1 reads SGHTA; CDR2 reads FQGNSA. The CDR3 consists of 14 residues. The genes are TRBV7-2 and TRBJ2-5, with D maybe TRBD2 (5 bases). This receptor was taken from an adult woman who had mild COVID-19 (a few samples of this study predate the infection). Cell type and time point are not known. The sequenced sample was PBMCs or a T cell subset sorted from them (not recorded which). The CDR3 sequence: CASSFGEPQETQYF. As DNA, the CDR3 is TGTGCCAGCAGCTTCGGGGAGCCCCAAGAGACCCAGTACTTC.